These 31 T cell receptor beta chains originate from one sample sequenced in a study of beta chain features in type 1 diabetes. cDNA synthesis used the whole RNA isolate, giving expressed TCRB sequences. TCRdb keeps only in-frame clones here, not all; method: immunoSEQ multiplex PCR. Of 70,000 to 90,000 clones in the sample, about 32% were seen once. The sample consisted of stem cell memory CD4+ T cells from blood. The receptors come from a woman aged 18-29 years in good health.

This clone has more than one count but fewer than ten. The chain links TRBV5-1 to TRBJ1-6, with 10 bases identical to TRBD1. Germline CDR1 and CDR2: SGHRS and YFSETQ. The V segment lost 4 bases and the J segment 14 bases; nucleotides outside the gene matches: 15. This CDR3 spans 16 amino acids. CDR3 region: CASSDPTGGGRRALHF. Here the CDR3 DNA reads TGCGCCAGCAGCGATCCGACAGGGGGCGGTCGAAGGGCCCTCCACTTT.

The table lists this clone with a few counts. This chain connects TRBV7-2 to TRBJ2-5, with 7 nucleotides matching TRBD2. CDR3 length: 15 amino acids. Unmatched junction bases numbered 5, after V lost 2 bases and J lost 2 bases. Germline-derived CDR1 and CDR2 are SGHTA and FQGNSA. CDR3 bases: TGTGCCAGCAGCTTAACGGGGACTATACAAGAGACCCAGTACTTC. Translation: CASSLTGTIQETQYF.

The table lists this clone with a few counts. The chain has TRBV7-2 and TRBJ2-7; 11 bases are shared with TRBD1. V lost 5 bases to trimming and J lost 4 bases; unmatched junction nucleotides: 10. Germline CDR1 is SGHTA and CDR2 is FQGNSA. The CDR3 sequence is 16 residues long. The CDR3 sequence is CASSQSWGQGVYEQYF. CDR3 DNA sequence: TGTGCCAGCAGCCAATCCTGGGGACAGGGGGTATACGAGCAGTACTTC.

This clone came up a few times. The J gene is TRBJ1-2, the V gene TRBV18, with 7 positions matching TRBD1. The junction had 2 bases not matched to a gene; V was cut back by 6 bases and J by 1 base. The length of the CDR3 is 13 residues. CDR1 is KGHSH and CDR2 is LQKENI in the germline V gene. The CDR3 DNA is TGTGCCAGCTCGACAGGGTTTAACTATGGCTACACCTTC. It translates to CASSTGFNYGYTF.

This clone appeared a few times. The chain uses TRBV20-1 and TRBJ2-1; TRBD1 is a possible D gene (5 bases). Trimming removed 5 bases from V and 10 bases from J, with 12 bases in between. The germline gives CDR1 DFQATT, CDR2 SNEGSKA (reference sequence). The CDR3 contains 11 residues. In nucleotides, the CDR3 is TGCAGTGCTCCAGGGCTCCGCGAGCAGTTCTTC. It translates to CSAPGLREQFF.

The V call is TRBV11-2, the J call TRBJ1-1; TRBD1 agrees at 7 bases. CDR3 length: 14 residues. Trimming took 6 bases from V and 0 from J; bases not matched to a gene: 4. Per the germline V gene, CDR1 is SGHAT and CDR2 is FQNNGV. CDR3 coding DNA: TGTGCCAGCAGGGCCGGGACAGTGAACACTGAAGCTTTCTTT. As protein: CASRAGTVNTEAFF.

This clone was seen a few times. V gene TRBV18 combines with J gene TRBJ2-4; D is unclear. The germline V and J ends were trimmed by 6 bases and 0 bases, with 9 bases remaining between them. CDR3 length equals 14 residues. Germline assignment: CDR1 KGHSH and CDR2 LQKENI. The CDR3 here is CASSKELAKNIQYF. In nucleotides, the CDR3 is TGTGCCAGCTCCAAGGAGCTAGCCAAAAACATTCAGTACTTC.

The chain recombines TRBV7-2 with TRBJ1-2, with a weak D call TRBD1 (5 bases). This CDR3 spans 15 amino acids. With 0 bases removed from V and 5 bases from J, the gap between germline ends came to 13 bases. The V gene's germline CDR1 is SGHTA and CDR2 FQGNSA. CDR3 nucleotides: TGTGCCAGCAGCTTAGCGTTGGGGCAGAGTTATGGCTACACCTTC. The encoded protein is CASSLALGQSYGYTF.

Of note for this clone: One end of the junction varies from germline; a read error may be responsible. This sample includes further DNA sequences coding for the same CDR3. V gene TRBV5-6 combines with J gene TRBJ1-2; 7 bases line up with TRBD1. CDR3 length equals 15 residues. Germline loops: CDR1 SGHDT, CDR2 YYEEEE. The DNA of the CDR3 is TGCGCCAGCAGCTCGACCCGACAGGGCTCCTATGGCTACACCTTC. Translated: CASSSTRQGSYGYTF.

The V call is TRBV30, the J call TRBJ2-7; the match to TRBD1 covers 8 bases. The CDR3 has 13 residues. Germline V lookup: CDR1 GTSNPN, CDR2 SVGIG (reference sequence). The CDR3 region is CAFQGQGGNEQYF. The CDR3 DNA sequence: TGTGCTTTTCAAGGACAGGGTGGAAACGAGCAGTACTTC. Full variable domain (missing parts from reference TRBV30 and TRBJ2-7): SQTIHQWPATLVQPVGSPLSLECTVEGTSNPNLYWYRQAAGRGLQLLFYSVGIGQISSEVPQNLSASRPQDRQFILSSKKLLLSDSGFYLCAFQGQGGNEQYFGPGTRLTVT.

The chain has TRBV2 and TRBJ1-2, with D perhaps TRBD1 (6 bases). The CDR3 is 16 residues long. Between the trimmed V and J ends, which lost 2 bases and 5 bases, there was a span of 18 bases. CDR1 is SNHLY, CDR2 FYNNEI, per germline. The CDR3 loop reads CASSENGGRVGYGYTF. The CDR3 DNA sequence: TGTGCCAGCAGTGAAAATGGGGGCAGAGTGGGTTATGGCTACACCTTC.

The V gene is TRBV5-1, the J gene TRBJ2-3; 16 bases agree with TRBD2. The CDR3 covers 16 residues. V lost 4 bases, J lost 4 bases, and 3 bases stayed unmatched. The germline V gene encodes CDR1 SGHRS and CDR2 YFSETQ. The CDR3 region has the DNA TGCGCCAGCAGCATCGGGACTAGCGGGAGGGCAGATACGCAGTATTTT. Its translation is CASSIGTSGRADTQYF.

The table lists this clone with a few counts. V is TRBV7-9 and J is TRBJ1-1, with D unresolved. The CDR3 is 14 amino acids. Per germline, CDR1 SEHNR and CDR2 FQNEAQ (reference sequence). With 5 bases removed from V and 7 bases from J, the gap between germline ends came to 17 bases. CDR3 DNA: TGTGCCAGCAGCCAAAACTGGGCCGGTAATGAAGCTTTCTTT. This gives the protein CASSQNWAGNEAFF.

The table lists this clone with a few counts. This same CDR3 is encoded by further DNA sequences in the sample. This chain joins TRBV30 and TRBJ1-2; D perhaps matches TRBD1 (6 bases). The germline CDR1 and CDR2 sequences are GTSNPN and SVGIG (reference sequence). V lost 3 bases and J lost 0, with 8 bases in between. The CDR3 sequence is 13 residues long. The CDR3 coding sequence is TGTGCCTGGAGCCGGGACACTAACTATGGCTACACCTTC. Protein sequence: CAWSRDTNYGYTF.

This clone was seen a few times. The chain has TRBV29-1 and TRBJ2-3; 9 bases are a match to TRBD2. The length of the CDR3 is 14 residues. V lost 5 bases and J lost 11; bases outside the gene matches: 14. CDR1 is SQVTM and CDR2 is ANQGSEA in the germline V gene. The CDR3 nucleotides are TGCAGCGTTAGTAGCGGGGGTGTTGACTTTGGGCAGTATTTT. Protein product: CSVSSGGVDFGQYF.

The chain combines TRBV11-2 with TRBJ2-5; perhaps TRBD1 as D (6 bases). CDR1 and CDR2 (germline): SGHAT, FQNNGV. The CDR3 runs 15 residues. V dropped 8 bases and J dropped 8 bases, with 24 bases sitting between them. The CDR3 DNA reads TGTGCCAGCTCTAGGGGCACAGGGACCGGTTTCACCCAGTACTTC. This gives the protein CASSRGTGTGFTQYF.

This chain joins TRBV7-9 and TRBJ2-1, with 7 bases fitting TRBD2. The CDR3 has 16 residues. CDR1 and CDR2 (germline): SEHNR, FQNEAQ (reference sequence). With 4 bases clipped from V and 5 bases from J, the junction kept 11 bases outside the gene matches. CDR3 in amino acids: CASSSSGGSGDNEQFF. The CDR3, as DNA: TGTGCCAGCAGCTCCTCTGGCGGGAGCGGTGACAATGAGCAGTTCTTC.

The chain recombines TRBV10-3 with TRBJ1-1, with D uncertain. CDR3 size: 13 residues. Deletions cut 3 bases from V and 11 bases from J, with 16 bases between. Germline V gene sequence: CDR1 ENHRY, CDR2 SYGVKD. Written as DNA, the CDR3 is TGTGCCATCAGTGAAGGAGAGGCTTCTATGGCTTTCTTT. This encodes CAISEGEASMAFF.

The V call is TRBV18, the J call TRBJ2-5, with D unresolved. Looked up from germline, CDR1 is KGHSH and CDR2 is LQKENI. The CDR3 contains 13 residues. The V end was cut by 4 bases, the J end by 1 base, with 7 bases between. CDR3 coding DNA: TGTGCCAGCTCACGAGAGAGCCAAGAGACCCAGTACTTC. Translated: CASSRESQETQYF. Full variable domain (missing parts from reference TRBV18 and TRBJ2-5): NAGVMQNPRHLVRRRGQEARLRCSPMKGHSHVYWYRQLPEEGLKFMVYLQKENIIDESGMPKERFSAEFPKEGPSILRIQQVVRGDSAAYFCASSRESQETQYFGPGTRLLVL.

At least ten counts were recorded for this clone. This chain joins TRBV30 and TRBJ2-1; the match to TRBD2 covers 8 bases. This CDR3 is 13 amino acids long. The trim removed 5 bases at V and 6 bases at J, leaving 6 bases unmatched. CDR1 is GTSNPN, CDR2 SVGIG, per germline (reference sequence). The CDR3 region is CAWLSGIVNEQFF. CDR3 DNA sequence: TGTGCCTGGCTTAGCGGGATTGTCAATGAGCAGTTCTTC. Variable domain in full (rest from reference TRBV30 and TRBJ2-1): SQTIHQWPATLVQPVGSPLSLECTVEGTSNPNLYWYRQAAGRGLQLLFYSVGIGQISSEVPQNLSASRPQDRQFILSSKKLLLSDSGFYLCAWLSGIVNEQFFGPGTRLTVL.

The chain combines TRBV30 with TRBJ1-5; D remains unclear. This CDR3 has 14 residues. The germline V and J ends were trimmed by 1 base and 0 bases, with 7 bases remaining between them. Germline-derived CDR1 and CDR2 are GTSNPN and SVGIG (reference sequence). CDR3 region: CAWSGADSNQPQHF. DNA of the CDR3: TGTGCCTGGAGTGGGGCCGATAGCAATCAGCCCCAGCATTTT.

Concerning this clone itself: Other DNA sequences of this sample code for an identical CDR3. V usage is TRBV7-2 and J usage is TRBJ2-7, with D uncertain. CDR1 and CDR2 (germline): SGHTA, FQGNSA. V lost 5 bases, J lost 4 bases, and 6 bases lay in between. This CDR3 is built from 11 residues. DNA of the CDR3: TGTGCCAGCAGCCTCAGGTACGAGCAGTACTTC. Translating gives CASSLRYEQYF.

The chain has TRBV7-9 and TRBJ1-5; tentative D call: TRBD1 (5 bases). The CDR3 length is 17 residues. Trimming stripped 6 bases from V and 0 bases from J, with 18 bases between. CDR1 SEHNR and CDR2 FQNEAQ come from the germline V gene (reference sequence). The CDR3 bases are TGTGCCAGCAGTCAAAGTCAGGGTTCGCTTAGCAATCAGCCCCAGCATTTT. Translation: CASSQSQGSLSNQPQHF.

This clone came up a few times. V and J are TRBV13 and TRBJ1-1, with a possible D match to TRBD1 (5 bases). Trimming removed 4 bases at V and 2 bases at J, with 14 bases between. Germline lookup yields CDR1 PRHDT and CDR2 FYEKMQ (reference sequence). The CDR3 length is 15 residues. CDR3 loop: CASSSPGQLNTEAFF. For the CDR3, the DNA is TGTGCCAGCAGCTCGCCCGGACAATTAAACACTGAAGCTTTCTTT.

J is TRBJ1-5 and V is TRBV6-1, with unresolved D. Trimming cost V 5 bases and J 6 bases, with 14 bases left between them. CDR1 is MNHNS, CDR2 SASEGT, per germline. The CDR3 totals 14 residues. CDR3 amino acids: CASSRGRESQPQHF. The DNA for the CDR3 is TGTGCCAGCAGTAGAGGACGGGAGAGTCAGCCCCAGCATTTT.

The chain joins TRBV19 to TRBJ2-5; D not resolved. Germline assignment: CDR1 LNHDA and CDR2 SQIVND (reference sequence). The V gene lost 3 bases and the J gene lost 4 bases, with 18 bases spanning the gap. This CDR3 comprises 16 residues. CDR3 sequence reads: CASSMLATPQSETQYF. DNA for the CDR3: TGTGCCAGTAGTATGCTCGCGACTCCTCAATCAGAGACCCAGTACTTC.

This clone was observed a handful of times. The chain couples TRBV2 to TRBJ1-4; 8 bases map to TRBD1. V lost 2 bases to trimming and J lost 5 bases; unmatched junction nucleotides: 1. From germline, CDR1 is SNHLY and CDR2 FYNNEI. This CDR3 spans 14 amino acids. The CDR3 bases are TGTGCCAGCAGTGAATGGACAGGGAATGAAAAACTGTTTTTT. It specifies CASSEWTGNEKLFF.

V is TRBV5-1 and J is TRBJ2-3, with D possibly matching TRBD2 (6 bases). V gave up 1 base and J gave up 5 bases, with 11 bases separating them. The CDR3 totals 14 residues. Germline lookup yields CDR1 SGHRS and CDR2 YFSETQ. Written as DNA, the CDR3 is TGCGCCAGCAGCTTGACAGCGGGTGAAGATACGCAGTATTTT. This translates into CASSLTAGEDTQYF.

The rearrangement uses TRBV6-5 and TRBJ1-1, with TRBD1 matching 9 bases. CDR3 length equals 14 residues. The V segment lost 6 bases and the J segment 1 base; nucleotides outside the gene matches: 3. CDR1 is MNHEY and CDR2 is SVGAGI in the germline V gene. CDR3 sequence (DNA): TGTGCCAGCAGCCAACAGGGGGCGAACACTGAAGCTTTCTTT. Its protein product is CASSQQGANTEAFF.

The chain combines TRBV9 with TRBJ2-7, with 9 bases matching TRBD1. V trimming: 3 bases; J trimming: 7 bases; junction bases outside the gene matches: 5. The CDR3 runs to 13 residues. CDR1 and CDR2 from the germline V gene are SGDLS and YYNGEE. CDR3 in amino acids: CASSGDRVGEQYF. As DNA, the CDR3 is TGTGCCAGCAGCGGGGACAGGGTTGGTGAGCAGTACTTC.

This clone was seen more than once but under ten times. V gene TRBV7-2 combines with J gene TRBJ2-1, with D tentatively TRBD2 (6 bases). CDR3 length: 17 amino acids. Per the germline V gene, CDR1 is SGHTA and CDR2 is FQGNSA. Trimming stripped 3 bases from V and 8 bases from J, with 23 bases between. The CDR3 sequence is CASSLWFSRQGGDEQFF. The CDR3 DNA sequence: TGTGCCAGCAGCTTGTGGTTTTCTAGGCAGGGCGGGGATGAGCAGTTCTTC.